These T cell receptor beta chains were read from a single sample in a study of blood T cell repertoires in COVID-19. TCRdb keeps only in-frame clones here, not all; method: immunoSEQ multiplex PCR. The sample lists hundreds of thousands of clones, 80% to 85% occurring once. Sequencing was performed on PBMCs or T cells enriched from blood (not recorded which). These receptors were collected from a man aged 35-49 years who had been exposed to COVID-19. The CDR3 runs from the conserved cysteine through the conserved F or W. The D gene is left open where the match is weak.

D	V	CDR3
-	TRBV5-4	CASKRGRARDDGYTF
-	TRBV11-1	CASSLYRQTNSPLHF
-	TRBV6-5	CASSPLRTAGNTIYF
TRBD1	TRBV29-1	CSVAGTGSVLHF
-	TRBV9	CASSVRVRDNEQFF
-	TRBV11-3	CASSLPFTDTQYF
-	TRBV30	CAWSLNINEQFF
-	TRBV3-1/TRBV3-2	CASSQNQERSPLHF
-	TRBV7-8	CAITGFGEKLFF
TRBD2	TRBV5-4	CASSQSGRPENEQFF
-	TRBV7-9	CASTRSGEETQYF
TRBD1	TRBV3-1/TRBV3-2	CASSQNSGTGSSPLHF
-	TRBV12-3/TRBV12-4	CASSSFNTEAFF
-	TRBV24-1	CATSDFRLSTTDTQYF
TRBD1	TRBV3-1/TRBV3-2	CASSPGTGLYQPQHF
TRBD1	TRBV5-1	CASSLDQGAHYEQYF
TRBD2	TRBV7-6	CASTRREGPLNEQFF
-	TRBV7-8	CASSLWPRGGRNTEAFF
-	TRBV6-5	CASSYSSEYYGYTF
TRBD2	TRBV11-3	CASSLLAGGPRLDEQFF
-	TRBV10-1	CASSPSRSRAGGYTF
TRBD2	TRBV11-3	CASSLREGQVFF
TRBD1	TRBV11-2	CASSSLPGGAKLGETQYF
-	TRBV7-8	CASSLTPGSYEQYF
TRBD2	TRBV10-3	CAIRGGLAGPNEQFF
-	TRBV24-1	CATSPGEGLGQPQHF
TRBD2	TRBV12-5	CASGWGTSGSYEQFF
TRBD2	TRBV7-9	CASSFFSLAGAVQYF
-	TRBV14	CASSPDRMYGYTF
-	TRBV7-9	CASSLGPLTGELFF
TRBD2	TRBV7-8	CASGPGTTQETQYF
-	TRBV5-6	CASSYERGTGELFF
-	TRBV9	CASSLDSGREKLFF
-	TRBV19	CASTRIPGAGAGAEAFF
TRBD1	TRBV19	CASSGQGFTDTQYF
-	TRBV5-1	CASSLDYGKWSTDTQYF